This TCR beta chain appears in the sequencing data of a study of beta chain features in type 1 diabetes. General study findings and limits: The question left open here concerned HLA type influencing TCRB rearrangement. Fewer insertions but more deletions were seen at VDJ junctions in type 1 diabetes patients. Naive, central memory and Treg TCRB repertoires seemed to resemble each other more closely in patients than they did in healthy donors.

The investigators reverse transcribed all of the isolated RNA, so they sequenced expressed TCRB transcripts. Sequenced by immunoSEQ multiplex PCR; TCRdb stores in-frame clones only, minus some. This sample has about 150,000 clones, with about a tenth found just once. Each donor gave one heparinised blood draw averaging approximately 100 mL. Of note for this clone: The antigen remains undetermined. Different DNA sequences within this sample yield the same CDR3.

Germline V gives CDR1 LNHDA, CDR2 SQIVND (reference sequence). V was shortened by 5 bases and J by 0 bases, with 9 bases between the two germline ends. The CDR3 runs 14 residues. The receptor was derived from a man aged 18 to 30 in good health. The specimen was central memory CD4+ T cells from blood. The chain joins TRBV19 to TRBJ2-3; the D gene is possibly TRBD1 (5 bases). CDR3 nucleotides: TGTGCCAGTAGTCAGGGCCCAAGCACAGATACGCAGTATTTT. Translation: CASSQGPSTDTQYF.